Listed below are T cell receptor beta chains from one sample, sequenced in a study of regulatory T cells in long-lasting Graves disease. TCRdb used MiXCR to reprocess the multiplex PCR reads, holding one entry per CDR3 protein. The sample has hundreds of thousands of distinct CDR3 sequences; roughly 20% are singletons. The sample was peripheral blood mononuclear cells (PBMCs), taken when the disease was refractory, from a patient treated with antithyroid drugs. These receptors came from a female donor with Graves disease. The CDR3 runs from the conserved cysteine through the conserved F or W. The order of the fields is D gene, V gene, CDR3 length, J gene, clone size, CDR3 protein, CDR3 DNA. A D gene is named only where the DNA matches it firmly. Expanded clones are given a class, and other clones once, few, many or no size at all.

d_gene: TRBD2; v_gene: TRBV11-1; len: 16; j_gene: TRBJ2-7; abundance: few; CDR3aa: CASSLFPQRETYEQYF; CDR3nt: TGTGCCAGCAGCTTATTTCCCCAGCGGGAGACCTACGAGCAGTACTTC
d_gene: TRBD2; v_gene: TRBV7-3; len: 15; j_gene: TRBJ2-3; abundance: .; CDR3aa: CASSLGPGLDDTQYF; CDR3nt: TGTGCCAGCAGCTTAGGCCCTGGACTAGACGATACGCAGTATTTT
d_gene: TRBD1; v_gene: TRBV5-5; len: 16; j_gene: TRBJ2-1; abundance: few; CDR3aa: CASSQFRDRMIDEQFF; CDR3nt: TGTGCCAGCAGCCAATTCCGGGACAGAATGATAGATGAGCAGTTCTTC
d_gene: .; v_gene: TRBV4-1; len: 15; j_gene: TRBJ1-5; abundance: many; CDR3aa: CASSQEAAVGQPQHF; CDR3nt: TGCGCCAGCAGCCAAGAAGCGGCAGTTGGCCAGCCCCAGCATTTT
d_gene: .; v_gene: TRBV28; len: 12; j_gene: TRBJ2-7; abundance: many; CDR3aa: CASNRDGYEQYF; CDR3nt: TGTGCCAGCAATAGGGACGGCTACGAGCAGTACTTC
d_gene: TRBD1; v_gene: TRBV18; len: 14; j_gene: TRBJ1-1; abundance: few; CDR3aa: CASSRDRVDTEAFF; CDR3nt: TGTGCCAGCTCCCGGGACAGGGTGGACACTGAAGCTTTCTTT
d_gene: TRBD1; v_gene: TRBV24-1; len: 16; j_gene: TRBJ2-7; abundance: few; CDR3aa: CATSDSRTGISYGQYF; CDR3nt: TGTGCCACCAGTGACTCTAGGACAGGAATTTCTTACGGGCAGTACTTC
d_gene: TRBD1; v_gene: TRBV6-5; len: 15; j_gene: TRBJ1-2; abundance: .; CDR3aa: CASSFIQGADYGYTF; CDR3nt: TGTGCCAGCAGTTTTATACAGGGGGCGGACTATGGCTACACCTTC
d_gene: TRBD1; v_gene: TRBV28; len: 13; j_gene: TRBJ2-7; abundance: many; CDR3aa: CASTGQGWVEQYF; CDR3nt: TGTGCCAGCACCGGACAGGGGTGGGTCGAGCAGTACTTC
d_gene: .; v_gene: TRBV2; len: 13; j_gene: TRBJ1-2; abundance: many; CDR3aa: CARWGRDLYGYTF; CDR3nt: TGTGCCAGGTGGGGCAGGGATCTGTATGGCTACACCTTC
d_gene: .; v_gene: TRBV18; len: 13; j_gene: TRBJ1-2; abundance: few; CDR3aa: CASSPGSGKGYTF; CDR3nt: TGTGCCAGCTCACCGGGCTCGGGAAAGGGCTACACCTTC
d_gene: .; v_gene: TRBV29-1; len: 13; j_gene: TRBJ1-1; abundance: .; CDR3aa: CSVADGVNTEAFF; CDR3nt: TGCAGCGTTGCGGACGGAGTGAACACTGAAGCTTTCTTT
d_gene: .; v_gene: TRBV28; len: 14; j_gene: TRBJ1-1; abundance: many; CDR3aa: CASSPSQVNTEAFF; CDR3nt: TGTGCCAGCAGCCCAAGCCAGGTGAACACTGAAGCTTTCTTT
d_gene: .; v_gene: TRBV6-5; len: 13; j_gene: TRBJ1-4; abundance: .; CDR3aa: CASSYQGDEKLFF; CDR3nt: TGTGCCAGCAGTTACCAGGGTGACGAAAAACTGTTTTTT
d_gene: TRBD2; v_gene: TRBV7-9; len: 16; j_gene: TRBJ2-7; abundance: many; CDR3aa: CASSLVPSGTIYEQYF; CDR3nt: TGTGCCAGCAGCTTAGTCCCTAGCGGGACGATCTACGAGCAGTACTTC
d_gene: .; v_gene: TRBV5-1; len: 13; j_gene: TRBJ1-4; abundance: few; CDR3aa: CASSSGGGEKLFF; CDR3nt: TGCGCCAGCAGCTCGGGCGGGGGTGAAAAACTGTTTTTT
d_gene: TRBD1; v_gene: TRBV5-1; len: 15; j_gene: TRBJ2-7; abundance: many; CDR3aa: CASSRRTGVDHEQYF; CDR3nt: TGCGCCAGCAGCCGACGGACAGGGGTCGACCACGAGCAGTACTTC
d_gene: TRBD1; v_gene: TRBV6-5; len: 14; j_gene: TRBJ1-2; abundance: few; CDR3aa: CASSYSQGAGGYTF; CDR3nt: TGTGCCAGCAGTTACTCTCAGGGGGCTGGAGGCTACACCTTC
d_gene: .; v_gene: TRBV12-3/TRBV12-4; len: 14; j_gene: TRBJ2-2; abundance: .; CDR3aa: CASSPEMGTGELFF; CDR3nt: TGTGCCAGCAGCCCTGAGATGGGCACCGGGGAGCTGTTTTTT
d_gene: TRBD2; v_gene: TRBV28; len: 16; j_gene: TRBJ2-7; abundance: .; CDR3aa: CASSLWTSGSAGEQYF; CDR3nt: TGTGCCAGCAGTTTATGGACTAGCGGGAGCGCAGGAGAGCAGTACTTC
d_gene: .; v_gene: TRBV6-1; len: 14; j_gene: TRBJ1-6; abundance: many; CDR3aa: CASSELGWNSPLHF; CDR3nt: TGTGCCAGCAGTGAACTGGGGTGGAATTCACCCCTCCACTTT
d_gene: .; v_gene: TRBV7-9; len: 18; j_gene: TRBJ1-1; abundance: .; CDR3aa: CASSLVRHKRKKDTEAFF; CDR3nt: TGTGCCAGCAGCTTAGTCCGCCACAAACGGAAAAAGGACACTGAAGCTTTCTTT
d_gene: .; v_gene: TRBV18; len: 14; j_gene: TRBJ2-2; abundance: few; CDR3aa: CASSPPRYTGELFF; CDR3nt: TGTGCCAGCTCACCGCCAAGATACACCGGGGAGCTGTTTTTT
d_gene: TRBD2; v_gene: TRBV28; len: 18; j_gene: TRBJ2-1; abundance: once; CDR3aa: CASSSLGGASGILNEQFF; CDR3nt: TGTGCCAGCAGCTCCCTCGGGGGGGCTAGCGGGATTTTGAATGAGCAGTTCTTC
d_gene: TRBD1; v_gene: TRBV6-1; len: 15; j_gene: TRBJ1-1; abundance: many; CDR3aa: CASSRQGAEGTEAFF; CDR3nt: TGTGCCAGCAGTAGACAGGGGGCGGAGGGCACTGAAGCTTTCTTT
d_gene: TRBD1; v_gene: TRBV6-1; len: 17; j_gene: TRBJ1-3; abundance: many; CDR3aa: CASSDGYQGDSGNTIYF; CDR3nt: TGTGCCAGCAGTGACGGCTACCAGGGGGACTCTGGAAACACCATATATTTT
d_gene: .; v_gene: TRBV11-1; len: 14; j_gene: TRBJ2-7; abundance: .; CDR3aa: CASNEGVGIYEQYF; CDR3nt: TGTGCCAGCAACGAGGGGGTAGGCATCTACGAGCAGTACTTC
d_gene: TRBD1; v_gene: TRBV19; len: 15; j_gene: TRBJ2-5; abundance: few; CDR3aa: CASSIRGSGGETQYF; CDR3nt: TGTGCCAGTAGTATAAGGGGGTCAGGGGGCGAGACCCAGTACTTC
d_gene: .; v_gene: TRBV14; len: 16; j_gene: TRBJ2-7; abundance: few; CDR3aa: CASSQDLVGVSYEQYF; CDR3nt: TGTGCCAGCAGCCAAGATTTAGTGGGAGTGAGCTACGAGCAGTACTTC
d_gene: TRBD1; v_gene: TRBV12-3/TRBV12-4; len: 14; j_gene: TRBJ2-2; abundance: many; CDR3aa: CASRFTTGFRELFF; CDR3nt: TGTGCCAGCAGGTTTACGACAGGGTTCCGGGAGCTGTTTTTT
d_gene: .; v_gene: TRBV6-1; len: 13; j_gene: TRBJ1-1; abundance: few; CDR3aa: CASSKALNTEAFF; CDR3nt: TGTGCCAGCAGTAAGGCCTTGAACACTGAAGCTTTCTTT
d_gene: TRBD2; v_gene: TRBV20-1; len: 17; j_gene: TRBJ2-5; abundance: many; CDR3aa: CSARDFASGSDQETQYF; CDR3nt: TGCAGTGCTAGAGATTTCGCTAGCGGGAGTGATCAAGAGACCCAGTACTTC
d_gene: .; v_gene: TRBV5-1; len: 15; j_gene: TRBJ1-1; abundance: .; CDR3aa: CASSLDGRLRGEASF; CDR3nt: TGCGCCAGCAGCCTTGACGGCCGACTAAGGGGTGAAGCTTCCTTT
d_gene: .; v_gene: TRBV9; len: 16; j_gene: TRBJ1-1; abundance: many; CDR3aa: CASSVGAIPSNTEAFF; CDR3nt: TGTGCCAGCAGCGTAGGGGCAATACCGTCGAACACTGAAGCTTTCTTT
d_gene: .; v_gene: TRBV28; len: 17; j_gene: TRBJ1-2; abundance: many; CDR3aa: CASSETGRTAYNYGYTF; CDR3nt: TGTGCCAGCAGTGAAACCGGAAGGACAGCTTATAACTATGGCTACACCTTC
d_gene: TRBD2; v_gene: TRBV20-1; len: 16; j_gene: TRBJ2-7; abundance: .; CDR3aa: CSARVGRLADTDEQYF; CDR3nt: TGCAGTGCTAGAGTTGGTCGGCTAGCGGACACGGACGAGCAGTACTTC
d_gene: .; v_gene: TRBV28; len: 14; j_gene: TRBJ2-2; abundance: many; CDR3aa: CASSPRSGIGELFF; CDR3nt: TGTGCCAGCAGCCCCCGATCGGGGATCGGGGAGCTGTTTTTT
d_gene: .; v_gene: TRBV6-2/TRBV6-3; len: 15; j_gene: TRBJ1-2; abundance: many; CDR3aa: CASSSQRVQTVGYTF; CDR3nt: TGTGCCAGCTCCTCTCAGAGGGTCCAAACGGTCGGCTACACCTTC
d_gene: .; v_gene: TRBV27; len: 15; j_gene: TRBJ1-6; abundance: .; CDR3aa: CASSLSKGPRPPLHF; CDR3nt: TGTGCCAGCAGTTTATCGAAGGGGCCGAGGCCACCCCTCCACTTT
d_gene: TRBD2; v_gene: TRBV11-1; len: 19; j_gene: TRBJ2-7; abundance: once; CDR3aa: CASSLMGLAGRYRTYEQYF; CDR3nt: TGTGCCAGCAGCTTAATGGGACTAGCGGGGCGGTACAGAACCTACGAGCAGTACTTC
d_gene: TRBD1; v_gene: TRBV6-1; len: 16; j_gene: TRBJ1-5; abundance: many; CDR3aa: CASRPTRQGGRQPQHF; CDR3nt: TGTGCCAGCAGACCGACGAGACAGGGGGGTCGACAGCCCCAGCATTTT
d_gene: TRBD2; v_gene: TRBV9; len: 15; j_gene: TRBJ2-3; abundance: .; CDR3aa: CASSVGTSSTDTQYF; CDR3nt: TGTGCCAGCAGCGTCGGGACTAGCAGCACAGATACGCAGTATTTT
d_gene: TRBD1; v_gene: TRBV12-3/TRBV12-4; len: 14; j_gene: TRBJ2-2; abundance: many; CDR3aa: CASSRDRRTGELFF; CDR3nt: TGTGCCAGCAGCCGGGACAGGCGCACCGGGGAGCTGTTTTTT